This is a list of T cell receptor beta chains from one sample in a study of shared clonotypes between healthy human individuals. TCRdb's copy holds only in-frame clones and misses some; the assay was immunoSEQ multiplex PCR. The data show hundreds of thousands of clones, about 96% seen once. Source material: memory CD8+ T cells sorted from blood. These receptors were obtained from a man aged 30 to 45 in good health. The CDR3 runs from the conserved cysteine through the conserved F or W. The D gene is left open where the match is weak. Expanded clones are given a class, and other clones once, few, many or no size at all.

d_gene: TRBD2; j_gene: TRBJ2-7; abundance: -; v_gene: TRBV11-2; CDR3aa: CASSKGLLGEQYF; CDR3nt: TGTGCCAGCAGCAAGGGACTATTGGGGGAGCAGTACTTC
d_gene: -; j_gene: TRBJ1-4; abundance: -; v_gene: TRBV4-1; CDR3aa: CASSQDLQNRAGATNEKLFF; CDR3nt: TGCGCCAGCAGCCAAGATCTGCAGAACCGCGCGGGCGCAACTAATGAAAAACTGTTTTTT
d_gene: TRBD1; j_gene: TRBJ2-5; abundance: once; v_gene: TRBV28; CDR3aa: CASSQTHRGTQETQYF; CDR3nt: TGTGCCAGCAGCCAGACTCACAGGGGGACCCAAGAGACCCAGTACTTC
d_gene: -; j_gene: TRBJ1-6; abundance: -; v_gene: TRBV6-5; CDR3aa: CASSYSIDSPLHF; CDR3nt: TGTGCCAGCAGTTACTCGATCGATTCACCCCTCCACTTT
d_gene: TRBD2; j_gene: TRBJ2-3; abundance: -; v_gene: TRBV29-1; CDR3aa: CSVGLAATATDTQYF; CDR3nt: TGCAGCGTGGGACTAGCGGCAACCGCAACAGATACGCAGTATTTT
d_gene: TRBD2; j_gene: TRBJ2-1; abundance: -; v_gene: TRBV7-3; CDR3aa: CASSLMPSGSYNEQFF; CDR3nt: TGTGCCAGCAGCTTAATGCCTAGCGGGTCCTACAATGAGCAGTTCTTC
d_gene: -; j_gene: TRBJ1-1; abundance: -; v_gene: TRBV15; CDR3aa: CATSPRQNTEAFF; CDR3nt: TGTGCCACCAGCCCCCGACAGAACACTGAAGCTTTCTTT
d_gene: -; j_gene: TRBJ1-4; abundance: -; v_gene: TRBV6-5; CDR3aa: CASSYSARGEKLFF; CDR3nt: TGTGCCAGCAGTTACTCAGCCCGGGGGGAAAAACTGTTTTTT
d_gene: -; j_gene: TRBJ2-3; abundance: once; v_gene: TRBV28; CDR3aa: CASQVLSTDTQYF; CDR3nt: TGTGCCAGCCAAGTCCTCTCCACAGATACGCAGTATTTT
d_gene: -; j_gene: TRBJ2-5; abundance: -; v_gene: TRBV6-5; CDR3aa: CASSPDRETQYF; CDR3nt: TGTGCCAGCAGTCCGGACCGGGAGACCCAGTACTTC
d_gene: -; j_gene: TRBJ1-5; abundance: -; v_gene: TRBV19; CDR3aa: CASTRAGGNQPQHF; CDR3nt: TGTGCCAGTACGAGGGCTGGGGGCAATCAGCCCCAGCATTTT
d_gene: TRBD2; j_gene: TRBJ2-1; abundance: -; v_gene: TRBV27; CDR3aa: CASSLESGSAYNEQFF; CDR3nt: TGTGCCAGCAGTTTGGAGAGCGGGAGTGCCTACAATGAGCAGTTCTTC
d_gene: -; j_gene: TRBJ1-1; abundance: -; v_gene: TRBV15; CDR3aa: CATSRDSDTEAFF; CDR3nt: TGTGCCACCAGCAGAGACAGTGACACTGAAGCTTTCTTT
d_gene: TRBD1; j_gene: TRBJ2-3; abundance: -; v_gene: TRBV5-1; CDR3aa: CASSLGGRGRTDTQYF; CDR3nt: TGCGCCAGCAGCTTGGGTGGCAGGGGGCGCACAGATACGCAGTATTTT
d_gene: -; j_gene: TRBJ1-4; abundance: few; v_gene: TRBV7-9; CDR3aa: CASSPRTAGGGNEKLFF; CDR3nt: TGTGCCAGCAGTCCGAGGACGGCCGGGGGCGGCAATGAAAAACTGTTTTTT
d_gene: -; j_gene: TRBJ2-6; abundance: -; v_gene: TRBV14; CDR3aa: CASSQVFYGSGANVLTF; CDR3nt: TGTGCCAGCAGCCAAGTTTTCTATGGCTCTGGGGCCAACGTCCTGACTTTC
d_gene: -; j_gene: TRBJ1-2; abundance: -; v_gene: TRBV30; CDR3aa: CAWSGGVGYTF; CDR3nt: TGTGCCTGGAGTGGGGGAGTCGGCTACACCTTC
d_gene: -; j_gene: TRBJ1-1; abundance: -; v_gene: TRBV6-5; CDR3aa: CASSRGSSKVEAFF; CDR3nt: TGTGCCAGCAGCCGGGGCTCCTCGAAGGTTGAAGCTTTCTTT
d_gene: TRBD1; j_gene: TRBJ1-1; abundance: -; v_gene: TRBV7-9; CDR3aa: CASSLLGGDRGGSAFF; CDR3nt: TGTGCCAGCAGCTTATTGGGTGGGGACAGGGGCGGTTCTGCTTTCTTT
d_gene: -; j_gene: TRBJ1-4; abundance: -; v_gene: TRBV13; CDR3aa: CASSLVVGGSEKLFF; CDR3nt: TGTGCCAGCAGCTTAGTGGTGGGGGGCAGTGAAAAACTGTTTTTT
d_gene: TRBD2; j_gene: TRBJ2-2; abundance: -; v_gene: TRBV5-3; CDR3aa: CARSLGLAETGELFF; CDR3nt: TGTGCCAGAAGCTTGGGACTAGCGGAGACCGGGGAGCTGTTTTTT
d_gene: -; j_gene: TRBJ2-2; abundance: -; v_gene: TRBV5-1; CDR3aa: CASSPGELFF; CDR3nt: TGCGCCAGCAGCCCCGGGGAGCTGTTTTTT
d_gene: -; j_gene: TRBJ2-7; abundance: -; v_gene: TRBV6-1; CDR3aa: CASRILWGSSYEQYF; CDR3nt: TGTGCCAGCAGGATCCTCTGGGGGAGCTCCTACGAGCAGTACTTC
d_gene: -; j_gene: TRBJ1-2; abundance: -; v_gene: TRBV6-6; CDR3aa: CASSYSRTPNGYTF; CDR3nt: TGTGCCAGCAGTTACTCGAGGACACCTAATGGCTACACCTTC
d_gene: -; j_gene: TRBJ1-4; abundance: -; v_gene: TRBV5-6; CDR3aa: CASSLRGAGEKLFF; CDR3nt: TGTGCCAGCAGCTTGCGGGGCGCAGGTGAAAAACTGTTTTTT
d_gene: TRBD1; j_gene: TRBJ2-7; abundance: -; v_gene: TRBV6-1; CDR3aa: CASRISGTGSYEQYF; CDR3nt: TGTGCCAGCAGGATATCCGGGACAGGCTCCTACGAGCAGTACTTC
d_gene: -; j_gene: TRBJ2-3; abundance: -; v_gene: TRBV10-2; CDR3aa: CASSESRVGKNGDTQYF; CDR3nt: TGCGCCAGCAGTGAGTCGAGAGTCGGGAAGAATGGAGATACGCAGTATTTT
d_gene: -; j_gene: TRBJ1-1; abundance: -; v_gene: TRBV28; CDR3aa: CASSRKGPMNTEAFF; CDR3nt: TGTGCCAGCAGTCGTAAGGGCCCTATGAACACTGAAGCTTTCTTT
d_gene: -; j_gene: TRBJ2-5; abundance: -; v_gene: TRBV13; CDR3aa: CASSYKGWADPQETQYF; CDR3nt: TGTGCCAGCAGCTATAAAGGGTGGGCAGACCCACAAGAGACCCAGTACTTC
d_gene: -; j_gene: TRBJ1-4; abundance: -; v_gene: TRBV15; CDR3aa: CATSRGTYHSFNEKLFF; CDR3nt: TGTGCCACCAGCAGAGGGACGTATCACAGCTTTAATGAAAAACTGTTTTTT
d_gene: TRBD2; j_gene: TRBJ2-1; abundance: -; v_gene: TRBV6-6; CDR3aa: CASSETSGNNEQFF; CDR3nt: TGTGCCAGCAGTGAGACTAGCGGGAACAATGAGCAGTTCTTC
d_gene: -; j_gene: TRBJ2-4; abundance: -; v_gene: TRBV18; CDR3aa: CASSPSSAPRAKNIQYF; CDR3nt: TGTGCCAGCTCACCGTCCTCAGCCCCTCGGGCCAAAAACATTCAGTACTTC
d_gene: TRBD1; j_gene: TRBJ1-1; abundance: -; v_gene: TRBV11-2; CDR3aa: CASSPDRGRTEAFF; CDR3nt: TGTGCCAGCAGCCCGGACAGGGGGAGAACTGAAGCTTTCTTT
d_gene: TRBD1; j_gene: TRBJ1-6; abundance: -; v_gene: TRBV7-9; CDR3aa: CASSWTGTGSPLHF; CDR3nt: TGTGCCAGCAGCTGGACAGGGACAGGTTCACCCCTCCACTTT
d_gene: -; j_gene: TRBJ2-7; abundance: -; v_gene: TRBV28; CDR3aa: CASSLDINPYEQYF; CDR3nt: TGTGCCAGCAGTCTAGACATAAACCCCTACGAGCAGTACTTC
d_gene: TRBD2; j_gene: TRBJ2-7; abundance: -; v_gene: TRBV25-1; CDR3aa: CASSEWEGLTYEQYF; CDR3nt: TGTGCCAGCAGTGAGTGGGAGGGGCTGACCTACGAGCAGTACTTC
d_gene: TRBD1; j_gene: TRBJ1-5; abundance: -; v_gene: TRBV6-1; CDR3aa: CASSGQGFNQPQHF; CDR3nt: TGTGCCAGCAGTGGACAGGGGTTCAATCAGCCCCAGCATTTT
d_gene: TRBD1; j_gene: TRBJ2-3; abundance: -; v_gene: TRBV11-1; CDR3aa: CASSHRDRKDTQYF; CDR3nt: TGTGCCAGCAGCCACCGGGACAGAAAAGATACGCAGTATTTT
d_gene: -; j_gene: TRBJ2-7; abundance: -; v_gene: TRBV2; CDR3aa: CASSEGPYEQYF; CDR3nt: TGTGCCAGCAGTGAAGGCCCCTACGAGCAGTACTTC
d_gene: -; j_gene: TRBJ2-4; abundance: -; v_gene: TRBV4-1; CDR3aa: CASSLIQRDIQYF; CDR3nt: TGCGCCAGCAGCCTCATTCAGCGGGACATTCAGTACTTC
d_gene: -; j_gene: TRBJ1-5; abundance: -; v_gene: TRBV28; CDR3aa: CASSLIGVGNQPQHF; CDR3nt: TGTGCCAGCAGTTTGATTGGGGTCGGCAATCAGCCCCAGCATTTT
d_gene: TRBD1; j_gene: TRBJ2-7; abundance: -; v_gene: TRBV5-1; CDR3aa: CASSLGKGAEEQYF; CDR3nt: TGCGCCAGCAGCTTGGGGAAGGGGGCGGAGGAGCAGTACTTC